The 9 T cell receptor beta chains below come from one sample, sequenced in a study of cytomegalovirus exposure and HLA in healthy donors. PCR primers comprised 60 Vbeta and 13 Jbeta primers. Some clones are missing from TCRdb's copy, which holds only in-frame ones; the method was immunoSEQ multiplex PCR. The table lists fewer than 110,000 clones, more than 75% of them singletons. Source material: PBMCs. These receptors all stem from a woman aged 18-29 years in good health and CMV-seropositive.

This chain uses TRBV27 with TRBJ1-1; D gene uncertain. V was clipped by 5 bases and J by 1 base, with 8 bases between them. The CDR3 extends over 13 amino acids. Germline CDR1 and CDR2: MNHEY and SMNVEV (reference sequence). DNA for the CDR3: TGTGCCAGCAGTACCGGTACGAACACTGAAGCTTTCTTT. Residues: CASSTGTNTEAFF.

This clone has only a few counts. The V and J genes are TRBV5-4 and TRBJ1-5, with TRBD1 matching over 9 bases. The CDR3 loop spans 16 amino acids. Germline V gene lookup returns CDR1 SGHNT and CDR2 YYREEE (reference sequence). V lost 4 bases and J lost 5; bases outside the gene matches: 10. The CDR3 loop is CASSQGDRVGDQPQHF. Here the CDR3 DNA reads TGTGCCAGCAGCCAAGGGGACAGGGTAGGGGATCAGCCCCAGCATTTT.

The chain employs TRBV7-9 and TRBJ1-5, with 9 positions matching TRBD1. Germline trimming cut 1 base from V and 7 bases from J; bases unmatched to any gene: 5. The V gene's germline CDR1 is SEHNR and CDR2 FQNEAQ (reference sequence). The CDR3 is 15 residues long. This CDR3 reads CASSLGTGVEQPQHF. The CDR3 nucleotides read TGTGCCAGCAGCTTAGGGACAGGGGTAGAACAGCCCCAGCATTTT.

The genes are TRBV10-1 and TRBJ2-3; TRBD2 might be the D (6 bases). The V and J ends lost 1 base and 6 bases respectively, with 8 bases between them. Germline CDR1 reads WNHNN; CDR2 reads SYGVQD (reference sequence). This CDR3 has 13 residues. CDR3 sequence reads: CASSEWGVDTQYF. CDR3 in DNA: TGCGCCAGCAGTGAGTGGGGGGTGGATACGCAGTATTTT.

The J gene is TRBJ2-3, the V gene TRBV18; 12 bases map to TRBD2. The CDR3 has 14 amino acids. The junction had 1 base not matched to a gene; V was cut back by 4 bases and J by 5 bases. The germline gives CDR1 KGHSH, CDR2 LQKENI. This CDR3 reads CASSRLAGVDTQYF. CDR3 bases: TGTGCCAGCTCACGACTAGCGGGAGTAGATACGCAGTATTTT. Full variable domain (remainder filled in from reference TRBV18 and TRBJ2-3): NAGVMQNPRHLVRRRGQEARLRCSPMKGHSHVYWYRQLPEEGLKFMVYLQKENIIDESGMPKERFSAEFPKEGPSILRIQQVVRGDSAAYFCASSRLAGVDTQYFGPGTRLTVL.

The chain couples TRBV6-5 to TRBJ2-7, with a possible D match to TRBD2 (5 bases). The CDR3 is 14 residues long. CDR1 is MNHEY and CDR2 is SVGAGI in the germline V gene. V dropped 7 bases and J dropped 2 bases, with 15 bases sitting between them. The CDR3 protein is CASIRTSGAYEQYF. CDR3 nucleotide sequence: TGTGCCAGCATCCGAACCTCCGGGGCCTACGAGCAGTACTTC.

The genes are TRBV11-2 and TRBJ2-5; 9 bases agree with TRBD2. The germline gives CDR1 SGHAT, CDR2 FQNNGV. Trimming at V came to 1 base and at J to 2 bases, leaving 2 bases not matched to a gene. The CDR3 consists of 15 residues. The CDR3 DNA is TGTGCCAGCAGCTTAGCTCTAGCGGGGCAAGAGACCCAGTACTTC. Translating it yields CASSLALAGQETQYF. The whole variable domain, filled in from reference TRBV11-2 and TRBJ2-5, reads EAGVAQSPRYKIIEKRQSVAFWCNPISGHATLYWYQQILGQGPKLLIQFQNNGVVDDSQLPKDRFSAERLKGVDSTLKIQPAKLEDSAVYLCASSLALAGQETQYFGPGTRLLVL.

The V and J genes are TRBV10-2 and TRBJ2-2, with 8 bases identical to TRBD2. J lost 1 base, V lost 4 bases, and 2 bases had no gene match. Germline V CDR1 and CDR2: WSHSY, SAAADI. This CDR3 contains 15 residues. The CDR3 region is CASSVTSGNTGELFF. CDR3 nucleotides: TGCGCCAGCAGTGTTACTAGCGGGAACACCGGGGAGCTGTTTTTT.

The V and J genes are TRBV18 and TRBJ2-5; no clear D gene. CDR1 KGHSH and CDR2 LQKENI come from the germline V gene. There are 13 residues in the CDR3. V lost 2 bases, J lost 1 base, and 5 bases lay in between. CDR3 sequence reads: CASSPSLQETQYF. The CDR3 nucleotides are TGTGCCAGCTCACCAAGCCTCCAAGAGACCCAGTACTTC.